This is a list of T cell receptor beta chains from one sample in a study of blood T cell repertoires in COVID-19. Only in-frame clones appear in the TCRdb table, and some are missing; sequencing was by immunoSEQ multiplex PCR. The sample carries roughly 320,000 clones, 65% to 90% recorded once. Sequencing used PBMCs or T cells enriched from blood (not recorded which). Receptor source: a young man who had recovered from COVID-19. CDR3s include the opening cysteine and the closing phenylalanine or tryptophan. Each record gives: clone size, V gene, D gene, J gene, CDR3 DNA, CDR3 protein. The D gene is left open where the match is weak. Size is stated for part of the rows, as once, few or many counts, or as a class when the clone is expanded.

>.|TRBV15|.|TRBJ1-1
TGTGCCACCAGCAGTCGGGTTAGTGAAGCTTTCTTT
CATSSRVSEAFF
>.|TRBV24-1|.|TRBJ2-3
TGTGCCACCAGTGATTCGACCAGGGTGTCCGCAGATACGCAGTATTTT
CATSDSTRVSADTQYF
>few|TRBV28|.|TRBJ2-3
TGTGCCAGCAGTCCGTACCTATATACGCAGTATTTT
CASSPYLYTQYF
>once|TRBV4-1|TRBD2|TRBJ2-5
TGCGCCAGCAGCCACCGACTAGCGGGAGACGAGACCCAGTACTTC
CASSHRLAGDETQYF
>.|TRBV5-1|.|TRBJ1-2
TGCGCCAGCAGCCCGCGGAAATCTAACTATGGCTACACCTTC
CASSPRKSNYGYTF
>.|TRBV10-2|TRBD1|TRBJ2-2
TGCGCCAGCAGTGGATACAGGGGGTATAGCGGGGAGCTGTTTTTT
CASSGYRGYSGELFF
>once|TRBV6-1|TRBD2|TRBJ2-7
TGTGCCAGCAGTGGAGGACTAGCGGGATACCCCTACGAGCAGTACTTC
CASSGGLAGYPYEQYF
>.|TRBV10-3|.|TRBJ1-2
TGTGCCATCAGTGAGGGGGAGGGCCGGGGCTACACCTTC
CAISEGEGRGYTF
>once|TRBV2|TRBD1|TRBJ2-1
TGTGCCAGCAGCGACAGGGCCAACTACAATGAGCAGTTCTTC
CASSDRANYNEQFF
>.|TRBV3-1/TRBV3-2|.|TRBJ1-1
TGTGCCAGCAGCCAAGCGGCAGCGTACACTGAAGCTTTCTTT
CASSQAAAYTEAFF
>.|TRBV7-8|.|TRBJ2-7
TGTGCCAGCAGCTCCGTGGAGGTTCAATACTACGAGCAGTACTTC
CASSSVEVQYYEQYF
>.|TRBV28|.|TRBJ1-5
TGTGCCAGCAGTTTAGATCCCAACGGCAGGCAGCCCCAGCATTTT
CASSLDPNGRQPQHF
>.|TRBV6-5|.|TRBJ1-4
TGTGCCAGCAGGACGACAGCAACTAATGAAAAACTGTTTTTT
CASRTTATNEKLFF
>.|TRBV2|.|TRBJ1-1
TGTGCCAGCAGAGGACAGTTGAACACTGAAGCTTTCTTT
CASRGQLNTEAFF